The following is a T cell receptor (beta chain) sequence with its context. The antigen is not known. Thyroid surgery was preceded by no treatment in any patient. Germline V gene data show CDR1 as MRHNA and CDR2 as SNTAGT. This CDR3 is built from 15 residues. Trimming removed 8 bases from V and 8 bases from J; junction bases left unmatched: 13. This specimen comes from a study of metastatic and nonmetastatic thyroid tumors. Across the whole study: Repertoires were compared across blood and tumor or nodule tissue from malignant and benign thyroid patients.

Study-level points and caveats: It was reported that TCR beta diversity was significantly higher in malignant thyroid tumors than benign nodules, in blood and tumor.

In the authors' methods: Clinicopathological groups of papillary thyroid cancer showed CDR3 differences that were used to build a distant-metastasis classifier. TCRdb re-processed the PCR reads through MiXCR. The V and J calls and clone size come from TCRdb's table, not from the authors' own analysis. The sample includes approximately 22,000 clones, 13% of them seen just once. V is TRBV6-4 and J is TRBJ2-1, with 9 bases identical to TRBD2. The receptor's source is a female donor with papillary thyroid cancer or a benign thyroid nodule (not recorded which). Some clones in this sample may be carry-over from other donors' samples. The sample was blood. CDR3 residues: CASSKGASGIYEQFF. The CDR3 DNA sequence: TGTGCCAGCTCTAAGGGGGCTAGCGGGATCTATGAGCAGTTCTTC.